What follows are 9 T cell receptor beta chains derived from one specimen sequenced in a study of cytomegalovirus exposure and HLA in healthy donors. The PCR had 60 Vbeta and 13 Jbeta primers. Assay used: immunoSEQ multiplex PCR; TCRdb lists only in-frame clones, some missing. Here the sample spans 75,000 to 100,000 clones, over 70% being singletons. The sample consisted of PBMCs. The receptors were sampled from a man aged 60-69 years in good health and CMV-seronegative.

This clone was counted between two and nine times. The chain links TRBV5-5 to TRBJ2-1, with 10 bases matching TRBD2. The CDR3 is 14 residues long. Trimming at V came to 6 bases and at J to 8 bases, leaving 8 bases not matched to a gene. Germline CDR1 is SGHKS and CDR2 is YYEKEE (reference sequence). The CDR3 coding sequence is TGTGCCAGCATGAGCGGGGGGGCCGGTGATGAGCAGTTCTTC. As protein: CASMSGGAGDEQFF.

The genes are TRBV19 and TRBJ2-5; TRBD1 agrees at 8 bases. Germline V gene data show CDR1 as LNHDA and CDR2 as SQIVND (reference sequence). The CDR3 spans 18 residues. With 0 bases clipped from V and 2 bases from J, the junction kept 11 bases outside the gene matches. CDR3 protein: CASSIENRGVGRQETQYF. CDR3 sequence (DNA): TGTGCCAGTAGTATAGAGAACAGGGGGGTTGGTCGGCAAGAGACCCAGTACTTC.

The CDR3 region has the DNA TGTGCCAGCAGTGTGGCTTCGAACACCGGGGAGCTGTTTTTT. Protein sequence: CASSVASNTGELFF. This rearrangement joins TRBV2 to TRBJ2-2, with D uncertain. The germline V gene encodes CDR1 SNHLY and CDR2 FYNNEI. Between the trimmed V and J ends, which lost 4 bases and 0 bases, there was a span of 6 bases. This CDR3 has 14 residues.

The gene calls are TRBV6-1 and TRBJ1-1; no reliable D call. Germline-derived CDR1 and CDR2 are MNHNS and SASEGT. This CDR3 has 15 residues. Deletions cut 6 bases from V and 1 base from J, with 15 bases between. The CDR3 nucleotides are TGTGCCAGCAGGGTGGCGGCGGGTGGGAACACTGAAGCTTTCTTT. It yields the protein CASRVAAGGNTEAFF.

The chain combines TRBV15 with TRBJ1-3; D might be TRBD1 (5 bases). Trimming removed 5 bases at V and 4 bases at J, with 15 bases between. This CDR3 has 15 amino acids. The germline V gene has CDR1 LNHNV and CDR2 YYDKDF (reference sequence). The CDR3, as DNA: TGTGCCACCAGCTCCACCCCAGGGTCCGGAAACACCATATATTTT. Translation gives CATSSTPGSGNTIYF.

The chain combines TRBV6-1 with TRBJ2-6, with D perhaps TRBD1 (6 bases). This CDR3 comprises 15 residues. Per the germline V gene, CDR1 is MNHNS and CDR2 is SASEGT. V lost 8 bases, J lost 4 bases, and 15 bases lay in between. In DNA form, the CDR3 reads TGTGCCAGCCTACAGGGCTTTGGGGGGGCCAACGTCCTGACTTTC. It codes for CASLQGFGGANVLTF.

The chain uses TRBV7-6 and TRBJ2-5, with D perhaps matching TRBD1 (5 bases). Germline V gene data show CDR1 as SGHVS and CDR2 as FNYEAQ. Trimming removed 6 bases at V and 5 bases at J, with 16 bases between. This CDR3 spans 14 amino acids. The CDR3 sequence: CASSAGRSIETQYF. The CDR3 coding sequence is TGTGCCAGCAGTGCAGGGCGGAGTATTGAGACCCAGTACTTC.

CDR3 amino acids: CASSDTLGRGANTEAFF. CDR3 sequence (DNA): TGTGCCAGCAGTGACACTTTAGGGAGGGGAGCGAACACTGAAGCTTTCTTT. The V call is TRBV25-1, the J call TRBJ1-1, with a possible D match to TRBD1 (5 bases). The germline V and J ends were trimmed by 3 bases and 1 base, with 18 bases remaining between them. The CDR3 runs 17 residues. The germline CDR1 and CDR2 sequences are MGHDK and SYGVNS.

This chain links TRBV7-9 with TRBJ2-1, with 10 bases aligning to TRBD2. CDR1 SEHNR and CDR2 FQNEAQ come from the germline V gene (reference sequence). This CDR3 region has 17 residues. V lost 4 bases and J lost 7; bases outside the gene matches: 13. CDR3 coding DNA: TGTGCCAGCAGCTCCCGACTAGCGGGTTATTCCGGGAATGAGCAGTTCTTC. Protein product: CASSSRLAGYSGNEQFF.